This TCR beta chain is from a study of blood T cell repertoires in COVID-19. Study as a whole: Spain, Italy and the United States supplied samples that represented acute and convalescent COVID-19.

Original handling: Amplification with reference gene primers provided the estimates of nucleated cell counts. The table came from immunoSEQ multiplex PCR; TCRdb's copy has only in-frame clones and leaves some out. That table is the source of V, J and clone size, and D and trimming were worked out from the DNA. Among fewer than 150,000 clones, 75% to 90% were seen once, and the ten largest hold 18%. CDR3 length: 15 amino acids. Trimming took 3 bases from V and 7 from J, leaving 16 bases between them. Germline CDR1 and CDR2: KGHSH and LQKENI. The rearrangement uses TRBV18 and TRBJ1-3; the D gene is possibly TRBD1 (6 bases). Input material: peripheral blood. The TCR originated in a woman in her forties or fifties who had recovered from COVID-19. The CDR3 DNA sequence: TGTGCCAGCTCACCCTCACAGGGTTCCAGGAACACCATATATTTT. It encodes CASSPSQGSRNTIYF.